This passage covers 11 T cell receptor beta chains from one sample sequenced in a study of PD-1 blockade in classical Hodgkin lymphoma. Each patient's relapse followed autologous stem cell transplantation, and brentuximab vedotin exposure varied. The protocol was immunoSEQ multiplex PCR, while the TCRdb copy is restricted to in-frame clones and leaves out a portion. The sample has roughly 28,000 clones, roughly 70% seen once. Source: peripheral blood mononuclear cells (PBMCs), taken before the second cycle of nivolumab. The receptors here all came from a human donor with classical Hodgkin lymphoma.

The chain couples TRBV4-3 to TRBJ2-2; possible D gene TRBD1, 6 bases. V was trimmed by 1 base and J by 6 bases, leaving 12 bases between them. This CDR3 has 15 amino acids. Germline V gives CDR1 LGHNA, CDR2 YSLEER. For the CDR3, the DNA is TGCGCCAGCAGCCAAGGTCAGGGGTATGCCGGGGAGCTGTTTTTT. It is translated as CASSQGQGYAGELFF.

This clone was observed a handful of times. V usage is TRBV19 and J usage is TRBJ1-5; D is possibly TRBD1 (5 bases). CDR1 and CDR2 (germline): LNHDA, SQIVND (reference sequence). V was shortened by 1 base and J by 4 bases, with 11 bases between the two germline ends. The CDR3 extends over 15 amino acids. This chain's CDR3 is CASSIGRGRNQPQHF. The CDR3 nucleotides are TGTGCCAGTAGTATAGGCCGGGGCAGAAATCAGCCCCAGCATTTT. The full variable domain, in which reference TRBV19 and TRBJ1-5 provide the parts outside the CDR3, is DGGITQSPKYLFRKEGQNVTLSCEQNLNHDAMYWYRQDPGQGLRLIYYSQIVNDFQKGDIAEGYSVSREKKESFPLTVTSAQKNPTAFYLCASSIGRGRNQPQHFGDGTRLSIL.

This clone appeared a few times. V and J are TRBV19 and TRBJ1-2; D uncertain. Trimming removed 3 bases at V and 4 bases at J, with 6 bases between. The CDR3 sequence is 12 residues long. Germline CDR1 LNHDA, CDR2 SQIVND (reference sequence). The CDR3 coding sequence is TGTGCCAGTAGTATCCGGGGCTATGGCTACACCTTC. The encoded protein is CASSIRGYGYTF.

This clone came up once. The chain has TRBV7-2 and TRBJ2-5; unclear D gene. CDR3 length equals 18 residues. Trimming removed 6 bases at V and 2 bases at J, with 25 bases between. Germline assignment: CDR1 SGHTA and CDR2 FQGNSA. The CDR3 region is CASSGPGRPGVLQETQYF. CDR3 DNA sequence: TGTGCCAGCAGTGGGCCCGGTCGGCCAGGAGTATTACAAGAGACCCAGTACTTC.

V usage is TRBV15 and J usage is TRBJ2-5, with TRBD2 matching 13 bases. The CDR3 covers 17 residues. The germline V gene encodes CDR1 LNHNV and CDR2 YYDKDF (reference sequence). Losses at the gene ends were 6 bases for V and 4 bases for J; bases not matched to a gene: 11. CDR3 nucleotides: TGTGCCACCAGACATTTTCGCGGACTAGCGGGAGTAGAGACCCAGTACTTC. Translated: CATRHFRGLAGVETQYF.

The chain couples TRBV4-1 to TRBJ2-5; D unclear. Trimming took 4 bases from V and 2 from J, leaving 14 bases between them. Germline values: CDR1 MGHRA, CDR2 YSYEKL. The CDR3 covers 15 residues. CDR3 loop: CASSPVSFVQETQYF. In DNA form, the CDR3 reads TGCGCCAGCAGCCCTGTATCATTCGTACAAGAGACCCAGTACTTC.

This clone was observed once. The CDR3 protein is CASSIVFADTQYF. Here the CDR3 DNA reads TGTGCCAGTAGTATAGTGTTTGCAGATACGCAGTATTTT. The V gene is TRBV19, the J gene TRBJ2-3; no clear D gene. The CDR3 spans 13 residues. Germline CDR1 LNHDA, CDR2 SQIVND (reference sequence). V lost 1 base, J lost 4 bases, and 6 bases lay in between.

This clone was observed a handful of times. One end of the junction varies from germline; a read error may be responsible. The V call is TRBV19, the J call TRBJ2-7, with 15 bases matching TRBD2. The CDR3 is 12 amino acids. From germline, CDR1 is LNHDA and CDR2 SQIVND (reference sequence). This CDR3 reads CASGLAGGSYVF. CDR3 DNA sequence: TGTGCCAGTGGACTAGCGGGAGGGTCCTACGTCTTC.

V is TRBV6-5 and J is TRBJ2-7; D is unclear. Germline CDR1 MNHEY, CDR2 SVGAGI. This CDR3 contains 14 residues. V lost 8 bases to trimming and J lost 2 bases, with 16 bases between them. The CDR3 protein is CASGRQRITYEQYF. In nucleotides, the CDR3 is TGTGCCAGCGGGCGTCAGAGGATTACCTACGAGCAGTACTTC.

J is TRBJ1-6 and V is TRBV28, with 8 bases that match TRBD1. Germline V gene lookup returns CDR1 MDHEN and CDR2 SYDVKM. V lost 2 bases to trimming and J lost 10 bases; unmatched junction nucleotides: 10. The CDR3 length is 16 residues. CDR3 amino acids: CASSLGGTGMVSPLHF. In nucleotides, the CDR3 is TGTGCCAGCAGTTTAGGGGGGACAGGTATGGTGTCACCCCTCCACTTT.

The chain joins TRBV7-2 to TRBJ2-1; D is uncertain. The V gene lost 1 base and the J gene lost 5 bases, with 3 bases spanning the gap. Germline values: CDR1 SGHTA, CDR2 FQGNSA. The CDR3 is 12 amino acids. In nucleotides, the CDR3 is TGTGCCAGCAGCTTAGTCGACAATGAGCAGTTCTTC. This gives the protein CASSLVDNEQFF.